This section outlines one TCR beta chain sequence together with its context. No antigen is known for it. The sample is drawn from a study of cytomegalovirus exposure and HLA in healthy donors. General observations from the study: Exclusion applied to some V segments, including TRBV6-2 and TRBV6-3, as they were indistinguishable.

Vbeta (60) and Jbeta (13) primers were used in the PCR. Some clones are missing from TCRdb's copy, which holds only in-frame ones; the method was immunoSEQ multiplex PCR. The data contain around 120,000 clones, about four fifths of them singletons. CDR3 length: 13 amino acids. Sequencing input: PBMCs. The chain has TRBV21-1 and TRBJ2-7; the tabulated D call, TRBD1, remains unverified against the DNA. TRBV21-1 is designated a pseudogene. The source of this sequence is a man aged 18 to 30 in good health and CMV-seronegative. The CDR3 reads CASSPLGDYEQYF. Here the CDR3 DNA reads TGTGCCAGCAGCCCGCTAGGGGACTACGAGCAGTACTTC.